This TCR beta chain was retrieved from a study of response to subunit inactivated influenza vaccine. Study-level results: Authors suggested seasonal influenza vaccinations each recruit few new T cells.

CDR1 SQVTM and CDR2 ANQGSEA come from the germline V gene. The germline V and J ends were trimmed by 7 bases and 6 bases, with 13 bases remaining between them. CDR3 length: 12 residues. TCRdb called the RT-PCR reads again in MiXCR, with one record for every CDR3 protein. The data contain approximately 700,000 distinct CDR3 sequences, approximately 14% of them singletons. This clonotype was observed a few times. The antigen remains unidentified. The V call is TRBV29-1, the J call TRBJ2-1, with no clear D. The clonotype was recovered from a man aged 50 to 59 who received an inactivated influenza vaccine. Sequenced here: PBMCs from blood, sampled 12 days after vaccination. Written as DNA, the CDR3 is TGCAGCGCCACGGGCTTAGGCAATGAGCAGTTCTTC. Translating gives CSATGLGNEQFF.